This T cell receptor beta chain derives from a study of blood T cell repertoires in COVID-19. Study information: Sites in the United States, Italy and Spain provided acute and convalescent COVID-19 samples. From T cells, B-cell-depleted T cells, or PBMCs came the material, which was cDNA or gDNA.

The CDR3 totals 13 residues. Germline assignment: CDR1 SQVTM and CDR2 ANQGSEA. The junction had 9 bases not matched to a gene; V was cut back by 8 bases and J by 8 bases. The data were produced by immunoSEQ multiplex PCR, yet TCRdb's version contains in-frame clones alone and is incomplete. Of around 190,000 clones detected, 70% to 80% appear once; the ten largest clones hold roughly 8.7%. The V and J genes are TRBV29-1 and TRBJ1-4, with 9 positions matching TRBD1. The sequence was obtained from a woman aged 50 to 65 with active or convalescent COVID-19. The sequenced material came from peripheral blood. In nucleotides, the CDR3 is TGCAGCACCCGACAGGGGGAAGGAGAAAAACTGTTTTTT. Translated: CSTRQGEGEKLFF.